This T cell receptor beta chain was captured in a study of blood T cells in healthy people across ages. Study-wide results and limits: Naive CD4+ cells and diversity were both higher in long-lived donors than in aged donors. Estimated diversity, derived from one million T cells, was regarded as an underestimate.

As for this clonotype: Its antigen is currently unknown. It may be a read error: a sequence one base away is much more abundant.

V lost 11 bases, J lost 3 bases, and 14 bases lay in between. Germline CDR1 reads MDHEN; CDR2 reads SYDVKM. The CDR3 has 12 amino acids. Primers used in a second PCR of about 6 to 11 cycles were a sample-barcoded 5' primer and a J-beta primer mix. Every cDNA molecule bore a tag from a template-switch adaptor containing 12 random nucleotides. TCRdb passed the 5' RACE reads through MiXCR, listing each CDR3 protein once. Found here are approximately 680,000 distinct CDR3 sequences, 32% of them singletons; the top ten hold about 16%. Material: blood. The TCR comes from a woman aged 80 or over in good health. The chain couples TRBV28 to TRBJ2-7; the D gene is possibly TRBD2 (5 bases). The DNA for the CDR3 is TGTGCCGGCACCTCGGGATTCTACGAGCAGTACTTC. Protein product: CAGTSGFYEQYF.